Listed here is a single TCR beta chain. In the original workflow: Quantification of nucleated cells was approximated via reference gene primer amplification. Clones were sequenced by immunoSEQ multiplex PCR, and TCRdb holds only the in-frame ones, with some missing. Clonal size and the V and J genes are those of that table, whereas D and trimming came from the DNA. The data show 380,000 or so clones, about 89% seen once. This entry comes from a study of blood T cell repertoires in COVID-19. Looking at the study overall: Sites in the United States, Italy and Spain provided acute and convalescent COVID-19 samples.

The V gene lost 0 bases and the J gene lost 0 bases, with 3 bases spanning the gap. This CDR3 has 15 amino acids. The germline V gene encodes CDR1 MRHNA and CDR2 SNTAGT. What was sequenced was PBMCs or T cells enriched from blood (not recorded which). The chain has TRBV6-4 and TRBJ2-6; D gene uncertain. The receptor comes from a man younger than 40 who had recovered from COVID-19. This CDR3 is CASSDSSSGANVLTF. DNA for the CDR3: TGTGCCAGCAGTGACTCTAGCTCTGGGGCCAACGTCCTGACTTTC.